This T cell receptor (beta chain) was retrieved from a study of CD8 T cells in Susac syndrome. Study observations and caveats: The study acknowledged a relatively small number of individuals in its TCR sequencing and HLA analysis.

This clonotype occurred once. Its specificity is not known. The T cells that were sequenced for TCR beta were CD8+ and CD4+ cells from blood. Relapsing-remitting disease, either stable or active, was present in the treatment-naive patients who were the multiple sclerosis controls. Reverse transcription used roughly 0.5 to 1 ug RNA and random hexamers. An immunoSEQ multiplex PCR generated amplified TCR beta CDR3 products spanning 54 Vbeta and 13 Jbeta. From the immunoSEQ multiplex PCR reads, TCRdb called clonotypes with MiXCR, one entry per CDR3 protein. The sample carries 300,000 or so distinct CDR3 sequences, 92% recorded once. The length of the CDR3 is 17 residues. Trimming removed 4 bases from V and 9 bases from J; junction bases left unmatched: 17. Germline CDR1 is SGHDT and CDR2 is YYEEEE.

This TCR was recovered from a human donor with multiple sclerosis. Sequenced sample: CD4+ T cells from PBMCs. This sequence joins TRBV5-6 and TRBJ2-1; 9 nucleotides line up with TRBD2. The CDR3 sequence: CASSRPHAGGRGGEQFF. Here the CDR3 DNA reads TGTGCCAGCAGCCGGCCCCACGCGGGGGGGCGGGGGGGTGAGCAGTTCTTC.